This T cell receptor beta chain was profiled in a study of T cell changes during pregnancy in multiple sclerosis (dated by TCRdb to between 2018 and 2021). Context from the whole study: Changes in the T cell repertoire over the course of pregnancy were examined in this study in women with multiple sclerosis.

About this clone: The antigen this receptor binds is unknown. It has no much larger one-base neighbor in the sample; base qualities were not kept.

Library prep was done by the immunoSEQ multiplex PCR assay. TCRdb took this table from immuneACCESS and kept in-frame rearrangements with V and J called. Such tables lack part of the clones; where checked against another copy, unresolved V genes explain under half of the gap, and the rest is unexplained. Within this sample are under 40,000 clones, with approximately 87% of them counted one time only. The ten largest clonotypes hold 4.5% to 5.5% of the sample. Germline trimming: 1 base from V, 7 bases from J; junction bases outside gene matches: 5. Looking up the germline V gene (reference sequence) yields CDR1 SEHNR and CDR2 FQNEAQ. The CDR3 runs 15 amino acids, cysteine and phenylalanine included. Only CDR3 DNA is held: 45 bases, read in frame from base 1.

This TCR came from a female donor with multiple sclerosis, enrolled in a pregnancy study. In this chain, TRBV7-9 is recombined with TRBJ2-1; 9 of the junction bases match TRBD2. This specimen consisted of CD8+ T cells from peripheral blood mononuclear cells, obtained after pregnancy. CDR3 sequence: CASSLEAGGANEQFF. The base sequence is TGTGCCAGCAGCTTAGAAGCGGGGGGCGCGAATGAGCAGTTCTTC.